The sequence of this TCR beta chain was determined in a study of blood T cell repertoires in COVID-19. The overall study: The study drew acute and convalescent COVID-19 samples from the United States, Italy and Spain. T cells, B-cell-depleted T cells, or PBMCs supplied cDNA or gDNA.

Per the germline V gene, CDR1 is KGHDR and CDR2 is SFDVKD. Deletions cut 4 bases from V and 6 bases from J, with 14 bases between. There are 14 residues in the CDR3. Only in-frame clones appear in the TCRdb table, and some are missing; sequencing was by immunoSEQ multiplex PCR. This sample has roughly 130,000 clones, with roughly four fifths found just once. In its sample, this clone was seen once. The clonotype originates from a woman in her sixties with acute or convalescent COVID-19. The V and J genes are TRBV24-1 and TRBJ2-5; D not certain. Sample: peripheral blood. The CDR3 sequence: CATSEPTLAKTQYF. CDR3 DNA: TGTGCCACCAGTGAACCGACATTGGCGAAGACCCAGTACTTC.